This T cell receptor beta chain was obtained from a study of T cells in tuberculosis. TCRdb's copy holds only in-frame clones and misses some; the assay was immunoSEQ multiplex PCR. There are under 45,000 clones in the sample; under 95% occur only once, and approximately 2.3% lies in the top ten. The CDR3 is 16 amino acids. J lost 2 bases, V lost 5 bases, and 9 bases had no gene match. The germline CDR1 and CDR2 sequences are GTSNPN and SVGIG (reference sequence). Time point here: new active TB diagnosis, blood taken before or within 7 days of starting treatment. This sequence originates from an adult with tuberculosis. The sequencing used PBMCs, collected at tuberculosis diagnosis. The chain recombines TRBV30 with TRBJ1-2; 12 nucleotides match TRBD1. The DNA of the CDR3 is TGTGCCTGGCGTTGGGGACAGGGGGCGACGAACTATGGCTACACCTTC. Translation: CAWRWGQGATNYGYTF. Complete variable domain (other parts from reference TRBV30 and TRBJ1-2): SQTIHQWPATLVQPVGSPLSLECTVEGTSNPNLYWYRQAAGRGLQLLFYSVGIGQISSEVPQNLSASRPQDRQFILSSKKLLLSDSGFYLCAWRWGQGATNYGYTFGSGTRLTVV.